Shown below are 11 T cell receptor beta chains from a single sample sequenced in a study of vaccination effects on CD4 cells after COVID-19. No antigen has been identified for these receptors. The table came from immunoSEQ multiplex PCR; TCRdb's copy has only in-frame clones and leaves some out. The table includes approximately 70,000 clones, 73% detected once. It was after approximately 10 days of culture that CD4+ T cells were isolated. Participants got two doses of BNT162b2 or mRNA-1273 vaccine. This sample comprised CD4+ T cells from PBMCs cultured without peptide, obtained after COVID-19 vaccination. Every receptor here comes from a human donor who received a COVID-19 vaccine.

The V gene is TRBV7-8, the J gene TRBJ2-7; no firm D call. Deletions cut 5 bases from V and 0 bases from J, with 14 bases between. Germline V gene sequence: CDR1 SGHVS, CDR2 FQNEAQ. CDR3 length: 15 amino acids. In DNA form, the CDR3 reads TGTGCCAGCAGCCAGCGACGGATTAACTCCTACGAGCAGTACGTC. It specifies CASSQRRINSYEQYV.

The rearrangement joins TRBV28 to TRBJ2-3, with D possibly matching TRBD1 (6 bases). V was shortened by 11 bases and J by 3 bases, with 9 bases between the two germline ends. This CDR3 region has 11 residues. The V gene's germline CDR1 is MDHEN and CDR2 SYDVKM. Written as DNA, the CDR3 is TGTGCCTGGGGGCTTACAGATACGCAGTATTTT. It translates to CAWGLTDTQYF.

This clone was observed once. The chain couples TRBV14 to TRBJ1-2; D may be TRBD1 (6 bases). The CDR3 has 17 residues. CDR1 and CDR2 (germline): SGHDN, FVKESK. V lost 1 base, J lost 7 bases, and 22 bases lay in between. CDR3 amino acids: CASSQVGPPQGIPGYTF. The CDR3 bases are TGTGCCAGCAGCCAAGTCGGGCCTCCCCAGGGGATTCCTGGCTACACCTTC. Full variable domain (missing parts from reference TRBV14 and TRBJ1-2): EAGVTQFPSHSVIEKGQTVTLRCDPISGHDNLYWYRRVMGKEIKFLLHFVKESKQDESGMPNNRFLAERTGGTYSTLKVQPAELEDSGVYFCASSQVGPPQGIPGYTFGSGTRLTVV.

The chain joins TRBV9 to TRBJ1-4; TRBD1 aligns across 7 bases. Trimming removed 4 bases from V and 0 bases from J; junction bases left unmatched: 9. The length of the CDR3 is 17 residues. CDR1 SGDLS and CDR2 YYNGEE come from the germline V gene. The chain's CDR3 is CASSRTGPLTTNEKLFF. CDR3 bases: TGTGCCAGCAGCCGGACAGGACCGCTTACAACTAATGAAAAACTGTTTTTT.

Details on this clone: A read error may account for a junction end that differs from germline. J is TRBJ1-1 and V is TRBV7-2; D gene unclear. CDR3 length equals 13 residues. Germline lookup yields CDR1 SGHTA and CDR2 FQGNSA. CDR3 amino acids: CASSLGGGRHQDF. CDR3 DNA sequence: TGTGCCAGCAGCTTAGGGGGTGGCAGACATCAGGATTTT.

The V gene is TRBV29-1, the J gene TRBJ1-4; no reliable D call. V lost 7 bases to trimming and J lost 3 bases, with 12 bases between them. CDR1 is SQVTM, CDR2 ANQGSEA, per germline. The length of the CDR3 is 13 residues. The CDR3 loop is CSGLGSPNEKLFF. CDR3 nucleotide sequence: TGCAGCGGCCTAGGGTCCCCTAATGAAAAACTGTTTTTT.

V usage is TRBV4-3 and J usage is TRBJ2-3; D call uncertain. The CDR3 has 13 residues. V shed 4 bases and J shed 2 bases, with 7 bases lying between them. Germline V gene lookup returns CDR1 LGHNA and CDR2 YSLEER. CDR3 sequence (DNA): TGCGCCAGCAGCCCGAAGTTCACAGATACGCAGTATTTT. It encodes CASSPKFTDTQYF.

The chain uses TRBV5-8 and TRBJ1-2; D call uncertain. The CDR3 sequence is 12 residues long. Germline V gene data show CDR1 as SGHTS and CDR2 as YDEGEE. V shed 4 bases and J shed 4 bases, with 8 bases lying between them. CDR3 DNA sequence: TGTGCCAGCAGCCCTACGACCTATGGCTACACCTTC. This gives the protein CASSPTTYGYTF.

The chain is built from TRBV6-5 and TRBJ2-5; D perhaps matches TRBD2 (7 bases). The CDR3 has 15 amino acids. Trimming removed 10 bases at V and 7 bases at J, with 25 bases between. Germline CDR1 and CDR2: MNHEY and SVGAGI. The CDR3 DNA is TGTGCCACCCTTCGGGGGGCGACCCTCCATGGGACCCAGTACTTC. Its protein is CATLRGATLHGTQYF.

The rearrangement uses TRBV9 and TRBJ2-2; D not certain. Germline V gene data show CDR1 as SGDLS and CDR2 as YYNGEE. The V gene lost 4 bases and the J gene lost 3 bases, with 13 bases spanning the gap. The CDR3 is 15 amino acids. Written as DNA, the CDR3 is TGTGCCAGCAGCAAGACCCTAGTCGACACCGGGGAGCTGTTTTTT. This sequence encodes CASSKTLVDTGELFF.

This rearrangement joins TRBV10-1 to TRBJ1-4; D may be TRBD1 (5 bases). From germline, CDR1 is WNHNN and CDR2 SYGVQD (reference sequence). This CDR3 is 14 amino acids long. V was shortened by 7 bases and J by 7 bases, with 16 bases between the two germline ends. CDR3 coding DNA: TGCGCCAGCATTGGCCGGGACGGTCCTGAAAAACTGTTTTTT. Its translation: CASIGRDGPEKLFF.